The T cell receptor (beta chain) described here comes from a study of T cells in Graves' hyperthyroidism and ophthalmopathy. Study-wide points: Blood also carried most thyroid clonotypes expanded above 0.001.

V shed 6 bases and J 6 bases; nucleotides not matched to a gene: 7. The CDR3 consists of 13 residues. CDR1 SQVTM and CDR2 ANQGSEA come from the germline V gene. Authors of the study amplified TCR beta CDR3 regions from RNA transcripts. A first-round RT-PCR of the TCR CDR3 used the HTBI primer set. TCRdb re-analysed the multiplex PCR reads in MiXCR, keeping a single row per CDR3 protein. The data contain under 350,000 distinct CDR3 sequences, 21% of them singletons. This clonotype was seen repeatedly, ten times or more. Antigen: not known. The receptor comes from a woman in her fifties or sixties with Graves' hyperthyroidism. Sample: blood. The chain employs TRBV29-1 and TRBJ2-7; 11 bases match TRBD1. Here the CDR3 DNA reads TGCAGCGTGGGACAGGGGGGATGGGGCGAGCAGTACTTC. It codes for CSVGQGGWGEQYF.